What follows describes a single T cell receptor beta chain. V shed 2 bases and J 7 bases; nucleotides not matched to a gene: 7. The CDR3 has 15 amino acids. In germline, CDR1 is SGHDT, CDR2 YYEEEE. This sample was included in a study of blood T cell repertoires in COVID-19. Overall study context: Researchers got acute and convalescent COVID-19 samples from the United States, Italy and Spain. PBMCs, B-cell-depleted T cells, or T cells were the source of the cDNA or gDNA that made up the material.

The repertoire was sequenced with immunoSEQ multiplex PCR; TCRdb's copy has only in-frame clones and lacks some. The data contain under 300,000 clones, roughly nine tenths of them singletons. The chain has TRBV5-6 and TRBJ1-5; 9 positions agree with TRBD1. Sequenced input: peripheral blood. The receptor was derived from a middle-aged woman who had recovered from COVID-19. The CDR3 reads CASSFGTGIGQPQHF. The CDR3 DNA is TGTGCCAGCAGCTTCGGGACAGGGATAGGGCAGCCCCAGCATTTT.